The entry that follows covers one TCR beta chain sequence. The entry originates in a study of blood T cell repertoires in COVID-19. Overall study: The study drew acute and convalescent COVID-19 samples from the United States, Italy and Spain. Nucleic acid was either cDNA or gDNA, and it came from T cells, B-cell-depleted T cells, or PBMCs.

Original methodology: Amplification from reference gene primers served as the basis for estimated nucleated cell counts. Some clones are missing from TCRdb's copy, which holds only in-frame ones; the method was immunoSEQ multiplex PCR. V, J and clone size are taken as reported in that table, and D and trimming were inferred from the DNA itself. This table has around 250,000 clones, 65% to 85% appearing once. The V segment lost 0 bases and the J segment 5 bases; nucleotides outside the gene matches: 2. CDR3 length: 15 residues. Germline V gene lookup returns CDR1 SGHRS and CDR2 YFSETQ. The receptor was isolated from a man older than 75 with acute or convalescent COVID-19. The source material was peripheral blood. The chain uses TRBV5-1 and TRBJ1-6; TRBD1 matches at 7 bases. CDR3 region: CASSLEQGDNSPLHF. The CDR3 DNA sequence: TGCGCCAGCAGCTTGGAGCAGGGGGATAATTCACCCCTCCACTTT.